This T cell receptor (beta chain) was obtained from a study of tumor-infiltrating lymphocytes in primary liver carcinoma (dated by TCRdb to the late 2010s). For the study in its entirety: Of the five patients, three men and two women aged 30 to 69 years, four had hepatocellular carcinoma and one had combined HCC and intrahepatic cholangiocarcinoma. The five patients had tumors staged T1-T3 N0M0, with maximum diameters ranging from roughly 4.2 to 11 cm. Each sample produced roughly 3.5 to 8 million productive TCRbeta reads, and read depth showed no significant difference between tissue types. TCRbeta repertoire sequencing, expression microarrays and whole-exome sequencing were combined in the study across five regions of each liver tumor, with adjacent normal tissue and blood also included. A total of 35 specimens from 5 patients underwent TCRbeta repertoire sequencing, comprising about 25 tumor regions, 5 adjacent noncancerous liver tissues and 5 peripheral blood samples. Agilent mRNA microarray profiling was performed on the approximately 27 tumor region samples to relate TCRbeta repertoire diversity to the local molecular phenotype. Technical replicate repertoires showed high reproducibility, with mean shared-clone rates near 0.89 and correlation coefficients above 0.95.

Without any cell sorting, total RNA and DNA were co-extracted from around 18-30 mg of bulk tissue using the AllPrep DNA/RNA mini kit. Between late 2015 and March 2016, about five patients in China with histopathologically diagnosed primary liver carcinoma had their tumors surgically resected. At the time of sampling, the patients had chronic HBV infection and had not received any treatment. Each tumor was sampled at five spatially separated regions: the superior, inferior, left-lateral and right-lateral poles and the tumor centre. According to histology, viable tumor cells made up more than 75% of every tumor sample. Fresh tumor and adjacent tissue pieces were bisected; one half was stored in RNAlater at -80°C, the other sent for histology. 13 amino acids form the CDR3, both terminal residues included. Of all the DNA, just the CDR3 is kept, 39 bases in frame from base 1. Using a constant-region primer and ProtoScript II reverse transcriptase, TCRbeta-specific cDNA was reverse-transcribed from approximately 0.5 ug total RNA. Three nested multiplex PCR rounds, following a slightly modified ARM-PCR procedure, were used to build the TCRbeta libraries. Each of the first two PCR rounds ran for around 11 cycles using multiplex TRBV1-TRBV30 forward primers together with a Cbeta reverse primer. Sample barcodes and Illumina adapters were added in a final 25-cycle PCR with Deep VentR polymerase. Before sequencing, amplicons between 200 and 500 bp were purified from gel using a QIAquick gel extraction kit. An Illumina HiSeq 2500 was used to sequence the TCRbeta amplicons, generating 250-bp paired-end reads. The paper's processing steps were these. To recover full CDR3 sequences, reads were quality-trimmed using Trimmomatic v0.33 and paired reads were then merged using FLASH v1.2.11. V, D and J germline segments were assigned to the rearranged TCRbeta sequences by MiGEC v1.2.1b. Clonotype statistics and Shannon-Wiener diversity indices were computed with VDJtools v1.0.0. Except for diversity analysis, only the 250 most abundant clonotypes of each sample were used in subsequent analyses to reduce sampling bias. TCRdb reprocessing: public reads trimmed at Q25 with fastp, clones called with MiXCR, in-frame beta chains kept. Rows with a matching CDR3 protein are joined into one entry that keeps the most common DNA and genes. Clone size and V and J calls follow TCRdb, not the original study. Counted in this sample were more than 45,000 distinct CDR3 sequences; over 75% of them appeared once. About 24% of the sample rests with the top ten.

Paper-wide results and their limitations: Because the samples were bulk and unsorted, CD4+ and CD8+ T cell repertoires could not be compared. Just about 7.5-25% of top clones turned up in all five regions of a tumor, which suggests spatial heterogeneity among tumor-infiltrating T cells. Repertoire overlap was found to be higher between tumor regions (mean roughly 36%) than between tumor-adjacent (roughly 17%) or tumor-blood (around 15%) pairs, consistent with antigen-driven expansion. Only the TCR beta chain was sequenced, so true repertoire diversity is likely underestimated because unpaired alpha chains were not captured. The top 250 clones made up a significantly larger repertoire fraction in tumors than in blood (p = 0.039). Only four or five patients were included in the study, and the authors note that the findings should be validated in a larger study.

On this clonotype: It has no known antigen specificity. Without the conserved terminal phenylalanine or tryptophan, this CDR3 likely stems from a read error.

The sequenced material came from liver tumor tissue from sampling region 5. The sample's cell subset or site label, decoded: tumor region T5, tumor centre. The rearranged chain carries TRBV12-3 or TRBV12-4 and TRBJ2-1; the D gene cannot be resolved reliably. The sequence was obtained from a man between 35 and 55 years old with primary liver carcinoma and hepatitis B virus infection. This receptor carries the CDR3 CASSLGLSGEQFS. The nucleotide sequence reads TGTGCAAGCAGTCTCGGTTTGTCCGGTGAGCAGTTCTCC.